The TCR beta chain described here comes from a study of early T cells in non-severe SARS-CoV-2 infection. In the study overall: Bulk RNA taken from unsorted whole blood was sequenced, leaving chains unpaired.

The CDR3 has 15 amino acids. The J segment lost 8 bases and the V segment lost 1 base, leaving 7 bases of the junction unmatched. Germline V gene sequence: CDR1 SQVTM, CDR2 ANQGSEA. The study, taken as a whole, reports: The matching step, a VDJdb search, favored anti-spike CD8 responses and missed private and CD4 specificities.

This clonotype was detected only a few times. What it binds is unknown. Molecules of cDNA were individually given unique molecular identifiers that were attached to them. TCRdb re-derived calls from the 5' RACE reads in MiXCR, one entry per CDR3 protein. The sample has about 69,000 distinct CDR3 sequences; roughly an eighth are singletons. The TCR was taken from an adult who was a healthcare worker with PCR-confirmed SARS-CoV-2 infection or an uninfected control (not recorded which). The V gene is TRBV29-1, the J gene TRBJ2-1, with 11 bases lining up with TRBD2. The material sequenced was whole blood, taken at baseline. The DNA for the CDR3 is TGCAGCGTTGAAGTACTAGCGGGAGCCCTCGATGAGCAGTTCTTC. Protein sequence: CSVEVLAGALDEQFF.